Listed below are T cell receptor beta chains from one sample, sequenced in a study of blood T cell repertoires in COVID-19. TCRdb's copy holds only in-frame clones and misses some; the assay was immunoSEQ multiplex PCR. Among more than 150,000 clones, under 90% were seen once, and the ten largest hold roughly 6.7%. Sequencing input: peripheral blood. The receptors come from a man in his forties with acute or convalescent COVID-19. CDR3s include the opening cysteine and the closing phenylalanine or tryptophan. A D gene is named only where the DNA matches it firmly. Expanded clones are given a class, and other clones once, few, many or no size at all.

TRBJ2-7 TRBD1 NA TRBV6-2/TRBV6-3 CASSTGQGSTPSSEQYF TGTGCCAGCAGTACGGGACAGGGGTCGACCCCTTCATCCGAGCAGTACTTC
TRBJ1-3 NA few TRBV7-3 CASSLWQGSGNTIYF TGTGCCAGCAGCTTATGGCAGGGATCTGGAAACACCATATATTTT
TRBJ1-6 NA NA TRBV27 CASSDSAPPGAPLHF TGTGCCAGCTCGGACAGCGCTCCTCCCGGGGCACCCCTCCACTTT
TRBJ2-2 TRBD1 NA TRBV9 CASSAEPTGTGELFF TGTGCCAGCAGCGCGGAACCGACAGGGACCGGGGAGCTGTTTTTT
TRBJ2-7 TRBD1 NA TRBV10-3 CAISERGQSSYEQYF TGTGCCATCAGTGAGCGGGGACAGAGCTCCTACGAGCAGTACTTC
TRBJ1-4 NA NA TRBV18 CASSPDEKLFF TGTGCCAGCTCACCCGATGAAAAACTGTTTTTT
TRBJ2-3 TRBD1 NA TRBV4-1 CASSLRQGTGLTDTQYF TGCGCCAGCAGCCTTAGACAGGGTACAGGGTTAACAGATACGCAGTATTTT
TRBJ2-5 NA NA TRBV7-9 CASSLGLAVETQYF TGTGCCAGCAGCTTAGGGTTGGCAGTAGAGACCCAGTACTTC
TRBJ2-1 TRBD2 NA TRBV7-9 CASSPGLAGGSYNEQFF TGTGCCAGCAGCCCGGGACTAGCGGGCGGCTCCTACAATGAGCAGTTCTTC
TRBJ1-5 TRBD1 NA TRBV7-9 CASSLVEGQGNQPQHF TGTGCCAGCAGCTTAGTGGAAGGACAGGGCAATCAGCCCCAGCATTTT
TRBJ2-1 TRBD2 NA TRBV18 CASSTLTSIYNEQFF TGTGCCAGCTCAACTCTGACTAGCATCTACAATGAGCAGTTCTTC
TRBJ1-2 NA few TRBV14 CASRPQGGGYTF TGTGCCAGCAGGCCTCAGGGAGGCGGCTACACCTTC
TRBJ2-2 NA NA TRBV6-5 CASTRSPTGELFF TGTGCCAGCACCAGATCCCCCACCGGGGAGCTGTTTTTT
TRBJ2-2 NA once TRBV18 CASSRLQGTGELFF TGTGCCAGCTCACGACTGCAAGGCACCGGGGAGCTGTTTTTT
TRBJ2-7 NA many TRBV27 CASAQRGIYEQYF TGTGCCAGCGCTCAACGCGGGATCTACGAGCAGTACTTC
TRBJ2-2 NA NA TRBV4-1 CASSQVPGGELFF TGCGCCAGCAGCCAAGTCCCGGGAGGGGAGCTGTTTTTT
TRBJ2-7 TRBD1 NA TRBV7-2 CASNPTGGYEQYF TGTGCCAGCAACCCGACAGGGGGCTACGAGCAGTACTTC
TRBJ2-5 NA NA TRBV30 CAWNWGGKETQYF TGTGCCTGGAACTGGGGGGGCAAGGAGACCCAGTACTTC
TRBJ1-1 NA NA TRBV15 CATSVYLSVAEAFF TGTGCCACCAGCGTCTACCTCTCCGTCGCTGAAGCTTTCTTT
TRBJ1-1 NA NA TRBV6-5 CASSSPPEGNTEAFF TGTGCCAGCAGTTCCCCCCCTGAGGGGAACACTGAAGCTTTCTTT
TRBJ2-5 NA once TRBV28 CASREGGHETQYF TGTGCCAGCAGAGAGGGGGGGCACGAGACCCAGTACTTC
TRBJ2-5 TRBD2 NA TRBV9 CASSVSGGSETQYF TGTGCCAGCAGCGTTAGCGGGGGGAGTGAGACCCAGTACTTC
TRBJ1-6 TRBD1 NA TRBV7-2 CASSRTGGNSPLHF TGTGCCAGCAGCCGGACAGGGGGGAATTCACCCCTCCACTTT
TRBJ2-5 TRBD1 NA TRBV5-1 CASSLGPTGVQETQYF TGCGCCAGCAGCTTGGGACCGACAGGGGTACAAGAGACCCAGTACTTC
TRBJ1-3 TRBD1 NA TRBV5-4 CASSLSGTGTGNTIYF TGTGCCAGCAGCCTTTCCGGGACAGGGACGGGAAACACCATATATTTT
TRBJ2-3 TRBD1 NA TRBV18 CASSPRDRGENTQYF TGTGCCAGCTCACCCCGGGACAGGGGAGAGAATACGCAGTATTTT
TRBJ1-4 NA NA TRBV19 CASSARGSTNEKLFF TGTGCCAGTAGTGCTCGGGGGTCAACTAATGAAAAACTGTTTTTT
TRBJ1-1 TRBD1 NA TRBV5-6 CASSRSWDRVFLNTEAFF TGTGCCAGCAGCCGCAGTTGGGACAGGGTATTTCTTAACACTGAAGCTTTCTTT
TRBJ1-2 NA NA TRBV5-1 CASSLEARPRGGYTF TGCGCCAGCAGCTTGGAAGCGCGGCCACGTGGAGGCTACACCTTC
TRBJ1-6 TRBD1 NA TRBV19 CASRTRTGGDSPLHF TGTGCCAGTAGGACCCGGACAGGGGGCGATTCACCCCTCCACTTT
TRBJ1-1 NA NA TRBV6-2/TRBV6-3 CASSYMTQAFF TGTGCCAGCAGTTACATGACACAAGCTTTCTTT
TRBJ2-1 TRBD1 NA TRBV18 CASSDQGAAYNEQFF TGTGCCAGCTCCGACCAGGGGGCTGCCTACAATGAGCAGTTCTTC
TRBJ2-1 TRBD2 NA TRBV7-2 CASSLGLAGGHNEQFF TGTGCCAGCAGCTTAGGACTAGCGGGGGGGCACAATGAGCAGTTCTTC
TRBJ2-1 NA once TRBV27 CASSGTLNNEQFF TGTGCCAGCAGCGGGACACTGAACAATGAGCAGTTCTTC
TRBJ1-5 NA NA TRBV7-6 CASSLGGGESHQPQHF TGTGCCAGCAGCTTGGGGGGAGGAGAATCCCATCAGCCCCAGCATTTT
TRBJ1-2 TRBD1 NA TRBV10-3 CAATGRHYGYTF TGTGCCGCGACAGGGAGACACTATGGCTACACCTTC
TRBJ1-4 NA NA TRBV27 CAPNGGGREKLFF TGTGCCCCTAACGGGGGGGGAAGAGAAAAACTGTTTTTT
TRBJ2-4 NA NA TRBV28 CASSSQARTFWYF TGTGCCAGCAGTTCCCAGGCTCGCACTTTCTGGTACTTC
TRBJ1-1 NA NA TRBV5-4 CASSLIQGSEAFF TGTGCCAGCAGCCTGATACAGGGTTCGGAAGCTTTCTTT
TRBJ1-4 NA NA TRBV2 CASSGEATNEKLFF TGTGCCAGCTCGGGGGAGGCAACTAATGAAAAACTGTTTTTT
TRBJ1-1 NA NA TRBV19 CASSMTRMNTEAFF TGTGCCAGTAGTATGACACGGATGAACACTGAAGCTTTCTTT
TRBJ2-7 TRBD1 NA TRBV19 CASRSGQGRDEQYF TGTGCCAGTAGGTCAGGACAGGGAAGGGACGAGCAGTACTTC
TRBJ1-5 NA NA TRBV12-3/TRBV12-4 CASSFREGQPQHF TGTGCCAGCAGTTTCAGGGAGGGTCAGCCCCAGCATTTT
TRBJ2-5 TRBD2 NA TRBV18 CASSLNSGRGETQYF TGTGCCAGCTCACTCAATAGCGGGCGCGGGGAGACCCAGTACTTC
TRBJ2-2 TRBD2 NA TRBV7-7 CASSLGPLAGGYTGELFF TGTGCTAGCAGCTTAGGACCCTTAGCGGGGGGCTACACCGGGGAGCTGTTTTTT
TRBJ2-3 TRBD1 NA TRBV6-5 CASPGTGFSTDTQYF TGTGCCAGCCCCGGGACAGGGTTCAGCACAGATACGCAGTATTTT